The next 8 T cell receptor beta chains were all read from a single sample in a study of cytomegalovirus exposure and HLA in healthy donors. The primer mix had 60 Vbeta and 13 Jbeta primers. TCRdb keeps only in-frame clones here, not all; method: immunoSEQ multiplex PCR. This repertoire shows fewer than 200,000 clones, 81% found once; its top ten account for approximately 4.4%. Sequencing input: PBMCs. These TCRs come from a woman younger than 35 in good health and CMV-seropositive.

This clone was counted a single time. CDR3 in amino acids: CATRQLMVGQPQHF. The CDR3 nucleotides read TGCGCCACCCGACAGCTGATGGTAGGTCAGCCCCAGCATTTT. The V call is TRBV10-1, the J call TRBJ1-5, with D maybe TRBD1 (5 bases). Trimming took 10 bases from V and 6 from J, leaving 19 bases between them. This CDR3 is built from 14 residues. From germline, CDR1 is WNHNN and CDR2 SYGVQD (reference sequence).

This clone was seen just once. The V and J genes are TRBV6-9 and TRBJ1-3, with D tentatively TRBD1 (6 bases). V was clipped by 6 bases and J by 0 bases, with 15 bases between them. In germline, CDR1 is MNHGY, CDR2 SVAAGI. The CDR3 is made up of 16 amino acids. CDR3 protein: CASRTQGTSSGNTIYF. The CDR3 nucleotides read TGTGCCAGCAGAACACAGGGAACCAGCTCTGGAAACACCATATATTTT.

This CDR3 is CASSLVVYGRAYQETQYF. For the CDR3, the DNA is TGTGCCAGCAGCTTAGTTGTATACGGGCGGGCCTACCAAGAGACCCAGTACTTC. The chain combines TRBV7-8 with TRBJ2-5, with a possible D match to TRBD2 (5 bases). Trimming removed 1 base from V and 0 bases from J, with 18 bases in between. Germline loops: CDR1 SGHVS, CDR2 FQNEAQ. CDR3 length equals 18 residues.

The genes are TRBV6-5 and TRBJ2-7; 7 positions match TRBD2. Per germline, CDR1 MNHEY and CDR2 SVGAGI. The CDR3 contains 15 residues. V gave up 0 bases and J gave up 4 bases; unmatched junction bases: 6. The CDR3 DNA follows: TGTGCCAGCAGTTACTCGTATGGGGAGGGTTACGAGCAGTACTTC. It specifies CASSYSYGEGYEQYF.

V and J are TRBV13 and TRBJ1-6, with D tentatively TRBD1 (5 bases). CDR3 length: 16 residues. V was pared by 0 bases and J by 10 bases, with 16 bases between. Germline CDR1 PRHDT, CDR2 FYEKMQ (reference sequence). CDR3 DNA sequence: TGTGCCAGCAGCTTAGGAGCCCAGGGTGTAGGGTCACCCCTCCACTTT. As protein: CASSLGAQGVGSPLHF.

About this clone: This may arise from a read error, as a much more abundant clone is one base away. The V call is TRBV7-9, the J call TRBJ2-7; possible D gene TRBD2, 5 bases. Germline V gives CDR1 SEHNR, CDR2 FQNEAQ (reference sequence). The CDR3 has 13 residues. V was clipped by 0 bases and J by 2 bases, with 5 bases between them. CDR3 coding DNA: TGTGCCAGCAGCTTAGCCGGGACCTACGAGCAGTACTTC. Translating it yields CASSLAGTYEQYF.

This clone was observed once. J is TRBJ2-1 and V is TRBV11-1; 8 positions agree with TRBD2. Germline V gives CDR1 SGHAT, CDR2 FQDESV (reference sequence). The CDR3 runs 15 residues. The trim removed 4 bases at V and 4 bases at J, leaving 6 bases unmatched. CDR3 residues: CASSWGSGVYNEQFF. The CDR3 bases are TGTGCCAGCAGCTGGGGTAGCGGGGTTTACAATGAGCAGTTCTTC.

The table lists this clone with a few counts. V and J are TRBV7-8 and TRBJ1-4; 8 bases align to TRBD1. CDR3 size: 15 residues. Germline V gene lookup returns CDR1 SGHVS and CDR2 FQNEAQ. V dropped 5 bases and J dropped 6; count of bases not matched to a gene: 8. The DNA of the CDR3 is TGTGCCAGCAGCCGTACAGGGGGAGAAGATGAAAAACTGTTTTTT. Protein: CASSRTGGEDEKLFF. Full variable domain (outside the CDR3, taken from reference TRBV7-8 and TRBJ1-4): GAGVSQSPRYKVAKRGQDVALRCDPISGHVSLFWYQQALGQGPEFLTYFQNEAQLDKSGLPSDRFFAERPEGSVSTLKIQRTQQEDSAVYLCASSRTGGEDEKLFFGSGTQLSVL.